The entry below gives a single T cell receptor (beta chain) sequence along with its context. Its antigen remains undetermined. No base quality values were provided; no much bigger clone lies one nucleotide off. V sheds 6 bases and J sheds 0 bases, leaving 26 bases between their ends. In the germline V gene, CDR1 corresponds to MDHEN and CDR2 to SYDVKM. The CDR3, from cysteine to phenylalanine, totals 19 residues. Only the CDR3 region is kept as DNA, spanning 57 bases read in frame from base 1. Donors were healthy HIV-negative adults with no recently reported acute infections or vaccinations. Only Caucasian adults living in Nashville, Tennessee, USA were represented among the donors. CD4+ T cells were enriched by magnetic negative selection; naive cells were then positively selected on CD45RA, and the negative fraction formed the memory subset. Blood was obtained by leukapheresis, after which PBMCs were separated by Ficoll-Histopaque density gradient centrifugation and cryopreserved in liquid nitrogen vapor phase. Analytical flow cytometry was used to check the purity and quantity of each magnetically sorted T cell population. Genomic DNA was isolated from every sorted fraction and measured by UV absorbance on a Nanodrop 2000c.

TCR CDR3 regions were amplified from genomic DNA by multiplex PCR using the deep immunoSEQ assay. For each cell subset, the extracted genomic DNA was distributed evenly across all wells of several immunoSEQ 96-well plates, and each plate served as one replicate. Each replicate PCR for sorted subsets received roughly 0.2 ug genomic DNA, equal to about 29,000 T cell genomes. Purified libraries were quantified with a Qubit 3.0 fluorometer, sized on a Bioanalyzer 2100, and re-quantified with the KAPA Library Quantification kit. Every immunoSEQ 96-well plate was sequenced on a separate single-read 150-cycle Illumina NextSeq 550 flow cell. The study's own analysis went as follows. Because the immunoSEQ output included only junctional sequences and no quality scores, the filtering could not be the same as the filtering used for full-length reads. Sequences were annotated with PyIR, a Python wrapper for IgBLAST v1.9, using IMGT germline references to assign V/J genes and CDR3. Reads were removed for weak V/J assignments (E-value above 1e-6), missing CDR3, stop codons, out-of-frame junctions, or ambiguous translated residues. V3J clonotypes were defined as sequences sharing the same inferred V gene, J gene, and CDR3 amino acid sequence. Percentage overlap between repertoires was computed as shared unique clonotypes divided by the size of the smaller repertoire. Repertoire richness was assessed with RTK rarefaction, the Chao1 estimator, and Recon v2.1 estimates of unobserved clonotypes. Generation probabilities for all TCRbeta clonotypes obtained by the gDNA method from a handful of donors were computed using OLGA. Imported from immuneACCESS, the table was reduced by TCRdb to in-frame sequences with V and J called. These copies leave out some clones; in studies compared against another copy, an unresolved V gene accounts for under half, and the cause of the remainder is not known. That table furnishes V, J and clone size, whereas the DNA furnished D and trimming. In this sample the table shows about 2.4 million clones, roughly 93% of which occur a single time. The ten largest clonotypes hold roughly 0.36% of the sample.

The data were obtained in a study of shared clonotypes between healthy human individuals (dated by TCRdb to 2020 to 2021). About the study as a whole: A few men and a couple of women, aged 18 to 49 years, made up the cohort. For each donor, CD4 naive and CD4 memory were each run on three plates, CD8 naive on two plates, and CD8 memory on one plate. The study deeply sequenced blood TCR repertoires of several healthy adults to estimate repertoire size and the extent of clonotype sharing between individuals. To increase sequencing depth and limit assay-specific biases, TCR repertoire library preparation and sequencing were carried out by different laboratories using diverse techniques. Per donor, leukapheresis produced somewhere between about 0.94 and 9 billion PBMCs. Overall study outcomes, separate from this receptor: Incomplete sequencing was indicated by rarefaction of sorted-subset datasets, despite the large sequencing depth. Naive subsets generally had larger estimated clonotype richness than memory subsets did. Because the study included only a small number of donors, the genetic and exposure-history diversity represented was limited. Only blood was sampled, and tissue TCR repertoires likely differ from those in blood. Based on pairwise subsampling, the degree of clonotype sharing among donors was expected to be affected by sequencing depth. When four donors were compared, the shared fraction of clonotypes was about 5.5% for naive CD4, less than 4% for naive CD8, about 2.4% for memory CD4, and 0.35% to 0.4% for memory CD8. Compared with non-shared clonotypes, the clonotypes found in all four sorted-subset donors had higher generation probabilities.

Recombination joined TRBV28 with TRBJ2-5, and the D gene may be TRBD1, 5 bases matching. Sequences were obtained from naive CD4+ T cells from PBMCs. Per the publication, the cell subset or site label means: CD45RA+ positively selected. The source of this sequence is a young man in good health. Some clones in this sample may be carry-over from other donors' samples. The DNA reads as follows: TGTGCCAGCAGCCCCGGCTCGAGTGCTCTGACAGAGTACCAAGAGACCCAGTACTTC. This is translated as CASSPGSSALTEYQETQYF.